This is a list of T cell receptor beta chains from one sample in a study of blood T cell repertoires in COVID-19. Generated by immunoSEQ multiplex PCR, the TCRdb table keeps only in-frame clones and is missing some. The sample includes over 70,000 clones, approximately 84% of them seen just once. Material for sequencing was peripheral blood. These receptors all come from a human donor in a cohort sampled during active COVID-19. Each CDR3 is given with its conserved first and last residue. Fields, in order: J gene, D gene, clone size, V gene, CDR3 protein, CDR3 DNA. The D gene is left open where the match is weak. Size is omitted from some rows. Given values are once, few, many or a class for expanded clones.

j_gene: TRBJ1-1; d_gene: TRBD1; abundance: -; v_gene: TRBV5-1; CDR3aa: CASSIGQGNTEAFF; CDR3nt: TGCGCCAGCAGCATCGGACAGGGGAACACTGAAGCTTTCTTT
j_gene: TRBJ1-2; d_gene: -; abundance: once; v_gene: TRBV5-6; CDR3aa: CASSPGVKGTTSGYTF; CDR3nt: TGTGCCAGCAGTCCTGGCGTAAAGGGGACAACGAGTGGCTACACCTTC
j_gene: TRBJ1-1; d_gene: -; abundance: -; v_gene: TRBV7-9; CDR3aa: CASSLYLTSPSHTEAFF; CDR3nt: TGTGCCAGCAGCTTATATTTAACATCCCCCTCACACACTGAAGCTTTCTTT
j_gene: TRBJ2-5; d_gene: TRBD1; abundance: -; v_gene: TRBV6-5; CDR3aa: CASSLDRGRLKTQYF; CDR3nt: TGTGCCAGCAGCCTTGACAGGGGGAGGCTCAAGACCCAGTACTTC
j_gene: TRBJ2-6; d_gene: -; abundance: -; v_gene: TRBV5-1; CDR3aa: CASSSRLSSGANVLTF; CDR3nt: TGCGCCAGCAGCTCTCGACTGAGCTCTGGGGCCAACGTCCTGACTTTC
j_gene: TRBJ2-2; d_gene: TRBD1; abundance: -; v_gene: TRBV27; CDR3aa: CASSRDRAAGELFF; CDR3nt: TGTGCCAGCAGTCGGGACAGGGCAGCCGGGGAGCTGTTTTTT
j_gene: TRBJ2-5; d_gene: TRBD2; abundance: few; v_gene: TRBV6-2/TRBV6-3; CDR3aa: CASSPLAGGLETQYF; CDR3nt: TGTGCCAGCAGTCCCCTAGCGGGGGGGTTGGAGACCCAGTACTTC
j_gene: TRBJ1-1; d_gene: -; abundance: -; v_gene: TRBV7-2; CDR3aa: CASSSQGQVTEAFF; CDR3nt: TGTGCCAGCAGCTCACAGGGCCAGGTCACTGAAGCTTTCTTT
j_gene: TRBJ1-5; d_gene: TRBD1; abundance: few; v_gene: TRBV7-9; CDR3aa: CASSPGQGNNQPQHF; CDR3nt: TGTGCCAGCAGCCCGGGACAGGGAAACAATCAGCCCCAGCATTTT
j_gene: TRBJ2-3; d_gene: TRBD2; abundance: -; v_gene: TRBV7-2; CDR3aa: CASSLRGTSGTSTDTQYF; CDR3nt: TGTGCCAGCAGCTTAAGAGGGACTAGCGGCACTAGCACAGATACGCAGTATTTT
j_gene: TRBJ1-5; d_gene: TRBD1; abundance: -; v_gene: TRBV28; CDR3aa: CASSFTGGNQPQHF; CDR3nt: TGTGCCAGCAGTTTTACAGGGGGGAATCAGCCCCAGCATTTT
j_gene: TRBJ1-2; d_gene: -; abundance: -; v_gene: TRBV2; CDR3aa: CASSARERDYGYTF; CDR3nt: TGTGCCAGCAGTGCCCGGGAACGGGACTATGGCTACACCTTC
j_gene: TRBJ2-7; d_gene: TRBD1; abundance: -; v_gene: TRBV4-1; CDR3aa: CASSQVPGQGAYEQYF; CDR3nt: TGCGCCAGCAGCCAAGTGCCGGGACAGGGCGCCTACGAGCAGTACTTC
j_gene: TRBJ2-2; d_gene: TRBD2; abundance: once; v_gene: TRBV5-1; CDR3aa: CASSFRGGTGELFF; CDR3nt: TGCGCCAGCAGCTTCCGGGGGGGCACCGGGGAGCTGTTTTTT
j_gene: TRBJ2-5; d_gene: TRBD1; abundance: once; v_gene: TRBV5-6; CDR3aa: CASSKVTGGAETQYF; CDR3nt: TGTGCCAGCAGCAAAGTGACAGGGGGCGCAGAGACCCAGTACTTC
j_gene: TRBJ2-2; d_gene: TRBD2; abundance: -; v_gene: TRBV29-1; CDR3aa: CSAEVLAGHTGELFF; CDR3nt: TGCAGCGCCGAAGTCCTAGCGGGCCACACCGGGGAGCTGTTTTTT
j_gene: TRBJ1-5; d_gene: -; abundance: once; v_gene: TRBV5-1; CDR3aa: CASSLGQPNQPQHF; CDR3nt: TGCGCCAGCAGCCTTGGACAGCCCAATCAGCCCCAGCATTTT
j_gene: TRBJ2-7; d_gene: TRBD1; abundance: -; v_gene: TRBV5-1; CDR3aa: CASSLRGQGLYEQYF; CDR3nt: TGCGCCAGCAGCTTGCGAGGACAGGGGCTCTACGAGCAGTACTTC
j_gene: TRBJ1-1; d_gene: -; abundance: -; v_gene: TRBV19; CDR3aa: CASSIGPRQGYQNTEAFF; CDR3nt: TGTGCCAGTAGTATAGGGCCACGGCAGGGGTACCAGAACACTGAAGCTTTCTTT
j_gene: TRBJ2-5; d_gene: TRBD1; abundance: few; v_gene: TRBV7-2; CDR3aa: CASSARQGGQETQYF; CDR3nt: TGTGCCAGCAGCGCCCGACAGGGCGGACAAGAGACCCAGTACTTC
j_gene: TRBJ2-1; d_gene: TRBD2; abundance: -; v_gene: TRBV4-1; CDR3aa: CASSQDGLDFKEQFF; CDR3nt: TGCGCCAGCAGCCAAGACGGACTAGATTTTAAGGAGCAGTTCTTC
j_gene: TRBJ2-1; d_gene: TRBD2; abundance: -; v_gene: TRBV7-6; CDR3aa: CASSLALAGDSYNEQFF; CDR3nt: TGTGCCAGCAGCTTAGCCCTAGCGGGGGACTCCTACAATGAGCAGTTCTTC
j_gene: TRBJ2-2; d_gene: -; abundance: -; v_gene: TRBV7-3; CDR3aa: CASSLLGGTGELFF; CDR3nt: TGTGCCAGCAGCTTATTAGGCGGAACCGGGGAGCTGTTTTTT
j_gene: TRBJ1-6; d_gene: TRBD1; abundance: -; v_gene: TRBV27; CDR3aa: CASSWDRGRGSPLHF; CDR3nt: TGTGCCAGCAGTTGGGACAGGGGGCGAGGTTCACCCCTCCACTTT
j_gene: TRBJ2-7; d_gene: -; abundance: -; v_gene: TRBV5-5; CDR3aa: CASSPQPVREYEQYF; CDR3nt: TGTGCCAGCAGCCCGCAGCCGGTGAGGGAGTACGAGCAGTACTTC
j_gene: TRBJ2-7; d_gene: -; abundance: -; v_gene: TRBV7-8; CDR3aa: CASSLVRVDYEQYF; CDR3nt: TGTGCCAGCAGCTTAGTCAGGGTTGACTACGAGCAGTACTTC
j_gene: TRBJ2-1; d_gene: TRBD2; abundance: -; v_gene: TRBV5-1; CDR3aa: CASSLVAGVNNEQFF; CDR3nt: TGCGCCAGCAGCTTGGTAGCGGGGGTTAACAATGAGCAGTTCTTC
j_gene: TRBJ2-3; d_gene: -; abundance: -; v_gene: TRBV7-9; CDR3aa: CASSLNRDTTDTQYF; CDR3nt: TGTGCCAGCAGCTTGAACCGGGACACCACAGATACGCAGTATTTT
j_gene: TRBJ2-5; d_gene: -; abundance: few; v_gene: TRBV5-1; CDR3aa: CASSVYQETQYF; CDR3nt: TGCGCCAGCAGCGTCTACCAAGAGACCCAGTACTTC
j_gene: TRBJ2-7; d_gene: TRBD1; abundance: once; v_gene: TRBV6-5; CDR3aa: CASSYSGTGGYEQYF; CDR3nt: TGTGCCAGCAGTTACTCCGGGACAGGGGGGTACGAGCAGTACTTC
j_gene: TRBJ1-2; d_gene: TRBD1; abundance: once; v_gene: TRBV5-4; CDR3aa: CASSLAGTGTYGYTF; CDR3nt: TGTGCCAGCAGCTTGGCAGGGACAGGGACGTATGGCTACACCTTC
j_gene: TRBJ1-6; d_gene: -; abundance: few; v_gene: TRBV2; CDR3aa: CASSFRGEGNSPLHF; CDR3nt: TGTGCCAGCAGCTTTCGGGGGGAGGGGAATTCACCCCTCCACTTT
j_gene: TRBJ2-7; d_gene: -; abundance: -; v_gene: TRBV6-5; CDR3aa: CASSSGPYEQYF; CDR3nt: TGTGCCAGCAGCAGCGGACCTTACGAGCAGTACTTC
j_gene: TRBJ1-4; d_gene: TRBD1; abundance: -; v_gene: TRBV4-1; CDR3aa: CASSLQLGQGLEKLFF; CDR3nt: TGCGCCAGCAGCCTTCAGTTGGGACAGGGTCTTGAAAAACTGTTTTTT
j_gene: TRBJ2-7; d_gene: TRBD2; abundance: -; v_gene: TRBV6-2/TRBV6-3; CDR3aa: CASSYRSGGLSYEQYF; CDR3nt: TGTGCCAGCAGTTACCGTAGCGGGGGGCTCTCCTACGAGCAGTACTTC
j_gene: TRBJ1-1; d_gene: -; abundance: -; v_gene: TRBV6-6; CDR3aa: CASSYSGGGTEAFF; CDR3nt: TGTGCCAGCAGTTACTCGGGGGGAGGCACTGAAGCTTTCTTT
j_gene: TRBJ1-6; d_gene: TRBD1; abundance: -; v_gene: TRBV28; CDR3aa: CASSFPGGGRSPLHF; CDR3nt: TGTGCCAGCAGTTTCCCAGGGGGCGGACGTTCACCCCTCCACTTT
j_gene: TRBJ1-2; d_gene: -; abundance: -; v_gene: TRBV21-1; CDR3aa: CASSKPNNYGYTF; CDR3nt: TGTGCCAGCAGCAAACCTAATAACTATGGCTACACCTTC
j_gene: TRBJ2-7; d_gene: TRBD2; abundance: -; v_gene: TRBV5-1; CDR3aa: CASSWSSGGAHEQYF; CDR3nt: TGCGCCAGCAGCTGGAGTAGCGGGGGGGCCCACGAGCAGTACTTC
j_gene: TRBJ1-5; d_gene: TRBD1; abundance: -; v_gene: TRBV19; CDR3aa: CASSTGTGGRGPQHF; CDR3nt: TGTGCCAGTAGTACAGGGACAGGGGGACGTGGGCCCCAGCATTTT
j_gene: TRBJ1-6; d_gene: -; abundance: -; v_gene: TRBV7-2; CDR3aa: CASSSPSAGGYSPLHF; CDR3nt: TGTGCCAGCAGCAGCCCCTCGGCGGGGGGGTATTCACCCCTCCACTTT